One sample yielded the 11 T cell receptor beta chains listed below, sequenced in a study of blood T cell repertoires in COVID-19. The method was immunoSEQ multiplex PCR; TCRdb's version includes in-frame clones alone and lacks a portion of them. The table lists about 370,000 clones, approximately 88% of them singletons. Material: peripheral blood. The receptors originated from a woman aged 25-40 years with COVID-19, enrolled during active disease.

About this clone itself: Other DNA sequences in the same sample also yield this CDR3. The DNA for the CDR3 is TGTGCCAGCAGCCAGCCGGGACAGGGCACTTACGAGCAGTACTTC. This codes for CASSQPGQGTYEQYF. V is TRBV4-2 and J is TRBJ2-7, with TRBD1 matching 9 bases. The J segment lost 4 bases and the V segment lost 3 bases, leaving 7 bases of the junction unmatched. This CDR3 contains 15 residues. Per germline, CDR1 LGHNA and CDR2 YNFKEQ.

V and J are TRBV4-3 and TRBJ2-3, with D perhaps matching TRBD2 (5 bases). The ends were cut back, 1 base at V and 8 bases at J, with 16 bases in the middle. The CDR3 covers 15 residues. CDR1 LGHNA and CDR2 YSLEER come from the germline V gene. The CDR3 nucleotides read TGCGCCAGCAGCCAAGCTGGAGGATCCGCCTCTACGCAGTATTTT. Its translation: CASSQAGGSASTQYF.

The V call is TRBV19, the J call TRBJ2-1; TRBD2 matches 9 bases. This CDR3 spans 14 amino acids. V was clipped by 3 bases and J by 5 bases; unmatched bases: 2. Germline CDR1 and CDR2: LNHDA and SQIVND (reference sequence). CDR3 DNA: TGTGCCAGTAGTATGGGACTAGCCAACAATGAGCAGTTCTTC. Translation: CASSMGLANNEQFF.

This clone has a handful of counts. The DNA is omitted, as the CDR3 cannot be located on it reliably, and the CDR3 follows TCRdb's listing. This chain links TRBV21-1 with TRBJ1-5; the table assigns TRBD1, which was not confirmed against the DNA. TRBV21-1 is annotated as a pseudogene. The CDR3 is 19 residues long, ends included. CDR3 sequence reads: CASSAQGCEGYLCNQPQHF.

The CDR3 protein is CSVGQGRTEAFF. The CDR3 DNA is TGCAGCGTTGGGCAGGGGCGTACTGAAGCTTTCTTT. The rearrangement links TRBV29-1 to TRBJ1-1; possible D gene TRBD1, 6 bases. The V gene's germline CDR1 is SQVTM and CDR2 ANQGSEA. The CDR3 extends over 12 amino acids. Trimming took 4 bases from V and 5 from J, leaving 11 bases between them.

V usage is TRBV27 and J usage is TRBJ2-3; D is possibly TRBD1 (5 bases). CDR3 size: 18 residues. Germline CDR1 MNHEY, CDR2 SMNVEV (reference sequence). V gave up 0 bases and J gave up 2 bases, with 18 bases separating them. CDR3 DNA: TGTGCCAGCAGTTTATCGCAGGGATCCCTGGATGACACAGATACGCAGTATTTT. Protein sequence: CASSLSQGSLDDTDTQYF.

This clone appeared a single time. The chain links TRBV28 to TRBJ1-1, with D perhaps matching TRBD1 (6 bases). Deletions cut 6 bases from V and 8 bases from J, with 16 bases between. The CDR3 is made up of 13 amino acids. Germline V lookup: CDR1 MDHEN, CDR2 SYDVKM. The CDR3: CASSLIRGAEAFF. CDR3 nucleotide sequence: TGTGCCAGCAGCCTAATCAGGGGCGCAGAAGCTTTCTTT.

The chain carries TRBV7-9 and TRBJ2-1; D not certain. The CDR3 is 12 residues long. Germline V gene data show CDR1 as SEHNR and CDR2 as FQNEAQ (reference sequence). Trimming removed 2 bases from V and 7 bases from J, with 6 bases in between. The CDR3 sequence is CASSLNGNEQFF. The CDR3 DNA reads TGTGCCAGCAGCTTAAACGGTAATGAGCAGTTCTTC.

The gene calls are TRBV9 and TRBJ2-6; 10 nucleotides align to TRBD2. The CDR3 contains 17 residues. The germline V gene has CDR1 SGDLS and CDR2 YYNGEE. J was trimmed by 2 bases and V by 2 bases; bases with no gene match: 4. The CDR3 sequence is CASSVGLAQTGANVLTF. CDR3 bases: TGTGCCAGCAGCGTGGGACTAGCGCAAACTGGGGCCAACGTCCTGACTTTC.

This chain uses TRBV5-5 with TRBJ2-3; D remains ambiguous. Germline V lookup: CDR1 SGHKS, CDR2 YYEKEE (reference sequence). The CDR3 totals 15 residues. Trimming removed 1 base at V and 2 bases at J, with 11 bases between. The CDR3 nucleotides are TGTGCCAGCAGCTTGTTTGGCGGAGACACAGATACGCAGTATTTT. This sequence encodes CASSLFGGDTDTQYF.

V and J are TRBV10-3 and TRBJ1-4; 7 nucleotides line up with TRBD1. With 5 bases clipped from V and 3 bases from J, the junction kept 3 bases outside the gene matches. CDR1 ENHRY and CDR2 SYGVKD come from the germline V gene. The CDR3 has 14 amino acids. The CDR3 DNA follows: TGTGCCATCAGTAGGGACAGACCTAATGAAAAACTGTTTTTT. Its protein is CAISRDRPNEKLFF.